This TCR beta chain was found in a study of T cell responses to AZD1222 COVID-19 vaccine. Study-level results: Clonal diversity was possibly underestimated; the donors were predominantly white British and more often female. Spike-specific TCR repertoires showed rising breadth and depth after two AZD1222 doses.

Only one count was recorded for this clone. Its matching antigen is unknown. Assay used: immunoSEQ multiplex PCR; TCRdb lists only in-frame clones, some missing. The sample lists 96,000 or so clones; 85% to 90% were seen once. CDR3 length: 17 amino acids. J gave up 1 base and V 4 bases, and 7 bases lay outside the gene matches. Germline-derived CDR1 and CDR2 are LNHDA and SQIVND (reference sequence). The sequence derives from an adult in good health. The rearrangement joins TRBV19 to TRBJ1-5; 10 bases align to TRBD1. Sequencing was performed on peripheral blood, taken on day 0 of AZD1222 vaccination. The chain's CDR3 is CASSRDRGLGSNQPQHF. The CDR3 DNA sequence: TGTGCCAGTAGTAGGGACAGGGGCCTTGGGAGCAATCAGCCCCAGCATTTT.